The clone carrying this T cell receptor (beta chain) was counted once. The sample comes from a study of control samples from healthy donors and cancer patients. The CDR3 has 16 amino acids. V lost 1 base to trimming and J lost 0 bases; unmatched junction nucleotides: 1. Germline V lookup: CDR1 SGHTA, CDR2 FQGNSA. Here immunoSEQ multiplex PCR was the method, and the copy in TCRdb shows in-frame clones only, minus some. The table records approximately 150,000 clones, about 89% of them present only once. The clonotype originates from a man in his thirties or forties in good health. Sequenced input: blood. The chain joins TRBV7-2 to TRBJ2-1, with 9 bases fitting TRBD2. The CDR3 here is CASSLVSGSSYNEQFF. The CDR3 nucleotides read TGTGCCAGCAGCTTAGTTAGCGGGAGCTCCTACAATGAGCAGTTCTTC.